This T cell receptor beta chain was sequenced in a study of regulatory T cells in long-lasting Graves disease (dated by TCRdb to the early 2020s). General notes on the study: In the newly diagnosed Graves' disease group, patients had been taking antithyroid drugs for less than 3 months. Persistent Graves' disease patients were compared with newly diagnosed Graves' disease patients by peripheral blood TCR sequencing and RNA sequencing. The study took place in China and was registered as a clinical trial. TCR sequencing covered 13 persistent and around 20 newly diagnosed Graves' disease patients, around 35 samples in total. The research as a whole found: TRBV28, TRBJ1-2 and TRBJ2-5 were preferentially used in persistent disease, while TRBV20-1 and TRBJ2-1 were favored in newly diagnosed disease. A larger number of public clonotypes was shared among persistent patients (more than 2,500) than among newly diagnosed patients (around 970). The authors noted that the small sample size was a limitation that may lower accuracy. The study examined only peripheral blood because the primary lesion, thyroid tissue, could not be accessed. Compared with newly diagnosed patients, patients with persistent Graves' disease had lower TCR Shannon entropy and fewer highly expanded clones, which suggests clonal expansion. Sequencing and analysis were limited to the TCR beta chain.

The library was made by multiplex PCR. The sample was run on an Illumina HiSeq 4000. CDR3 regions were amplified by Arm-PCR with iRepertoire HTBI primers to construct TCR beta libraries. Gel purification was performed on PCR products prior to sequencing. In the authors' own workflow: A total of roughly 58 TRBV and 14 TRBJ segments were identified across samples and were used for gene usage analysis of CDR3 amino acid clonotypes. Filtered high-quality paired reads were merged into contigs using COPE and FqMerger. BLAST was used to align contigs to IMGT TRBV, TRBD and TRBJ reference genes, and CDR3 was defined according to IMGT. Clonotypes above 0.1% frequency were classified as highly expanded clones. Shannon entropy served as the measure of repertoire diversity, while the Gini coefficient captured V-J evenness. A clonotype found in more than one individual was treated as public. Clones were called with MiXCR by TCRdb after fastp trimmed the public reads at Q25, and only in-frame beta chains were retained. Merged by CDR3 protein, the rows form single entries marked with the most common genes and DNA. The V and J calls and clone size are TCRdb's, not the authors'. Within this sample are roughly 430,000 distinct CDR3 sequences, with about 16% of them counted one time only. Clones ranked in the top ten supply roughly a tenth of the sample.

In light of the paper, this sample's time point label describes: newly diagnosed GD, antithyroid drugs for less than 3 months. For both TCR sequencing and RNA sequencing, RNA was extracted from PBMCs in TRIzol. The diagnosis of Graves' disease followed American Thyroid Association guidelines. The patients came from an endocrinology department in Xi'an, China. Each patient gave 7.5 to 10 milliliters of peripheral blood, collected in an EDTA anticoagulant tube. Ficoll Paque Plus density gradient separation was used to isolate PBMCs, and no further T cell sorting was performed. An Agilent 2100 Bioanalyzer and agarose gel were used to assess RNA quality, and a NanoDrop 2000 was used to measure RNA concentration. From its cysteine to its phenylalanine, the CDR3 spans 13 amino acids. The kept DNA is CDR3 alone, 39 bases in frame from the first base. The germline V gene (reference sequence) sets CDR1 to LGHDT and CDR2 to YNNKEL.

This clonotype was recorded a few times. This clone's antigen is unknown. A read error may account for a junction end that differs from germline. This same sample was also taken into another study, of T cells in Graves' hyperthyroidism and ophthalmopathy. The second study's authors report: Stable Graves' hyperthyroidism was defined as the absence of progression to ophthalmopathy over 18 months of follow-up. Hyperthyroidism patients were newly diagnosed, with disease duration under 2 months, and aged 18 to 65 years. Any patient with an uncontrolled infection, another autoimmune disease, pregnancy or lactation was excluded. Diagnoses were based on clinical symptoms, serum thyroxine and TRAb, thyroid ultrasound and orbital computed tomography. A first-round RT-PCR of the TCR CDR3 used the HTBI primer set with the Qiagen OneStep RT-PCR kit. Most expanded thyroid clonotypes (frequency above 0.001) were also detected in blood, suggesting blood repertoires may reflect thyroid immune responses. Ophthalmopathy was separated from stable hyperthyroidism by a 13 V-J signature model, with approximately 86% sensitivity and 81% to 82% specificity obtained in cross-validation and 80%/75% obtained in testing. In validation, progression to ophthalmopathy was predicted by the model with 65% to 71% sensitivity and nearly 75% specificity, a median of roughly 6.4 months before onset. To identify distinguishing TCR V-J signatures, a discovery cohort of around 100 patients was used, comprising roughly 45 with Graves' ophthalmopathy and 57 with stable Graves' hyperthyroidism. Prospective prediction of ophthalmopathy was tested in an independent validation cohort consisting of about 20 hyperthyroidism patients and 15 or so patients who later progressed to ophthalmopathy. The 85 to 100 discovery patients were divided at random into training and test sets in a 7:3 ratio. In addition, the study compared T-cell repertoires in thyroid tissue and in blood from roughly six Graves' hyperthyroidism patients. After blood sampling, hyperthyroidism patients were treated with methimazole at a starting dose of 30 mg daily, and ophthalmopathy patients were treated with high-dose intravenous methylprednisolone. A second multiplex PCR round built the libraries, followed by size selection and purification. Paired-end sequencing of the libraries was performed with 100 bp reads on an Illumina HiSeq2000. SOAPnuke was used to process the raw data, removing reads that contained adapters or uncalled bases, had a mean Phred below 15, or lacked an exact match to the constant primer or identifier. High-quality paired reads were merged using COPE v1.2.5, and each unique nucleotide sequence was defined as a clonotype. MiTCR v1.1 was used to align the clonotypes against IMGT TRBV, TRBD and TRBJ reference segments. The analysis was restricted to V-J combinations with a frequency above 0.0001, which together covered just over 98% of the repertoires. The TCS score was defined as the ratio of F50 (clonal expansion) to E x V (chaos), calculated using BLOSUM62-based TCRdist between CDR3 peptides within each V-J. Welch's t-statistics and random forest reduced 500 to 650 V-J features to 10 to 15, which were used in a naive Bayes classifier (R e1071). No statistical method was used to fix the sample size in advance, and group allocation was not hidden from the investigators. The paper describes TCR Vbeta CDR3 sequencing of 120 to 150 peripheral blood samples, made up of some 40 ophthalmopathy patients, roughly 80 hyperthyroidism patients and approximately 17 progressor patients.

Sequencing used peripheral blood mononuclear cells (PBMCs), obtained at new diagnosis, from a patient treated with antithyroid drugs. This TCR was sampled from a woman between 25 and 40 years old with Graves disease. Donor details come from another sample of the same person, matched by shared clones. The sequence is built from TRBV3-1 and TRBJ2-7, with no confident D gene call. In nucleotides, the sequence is TGTGCCAGCAGCCGGCGTAACTACTACGAGCTGTACTTC. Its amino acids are CASSRRNYYELYF.